This entry lists 15 T cell receptor beta chains sequenced from one sample in a study of cytomegalovirus exposure and HLA in healthy donors. Use of 60 Vbeta and 13 Jbeta primers characterized the PCR. The assay was immunoSEQ multiplex PCR, and TCRdb's table has in-frame clones only and misses some. Of about 190,000 clones in the sample, about 12% were seen once. The source material was PBMCs. The source is a man aged 50-59 years in good health and CMV-seropositive.

This clone was seen a few times. This chain joins TRBV9 and TRBJ2-2, with D tentatively TRBD2 (5 bases). The CDR3 is made up of 15 amino acids. V lost 4 bases and J 1 base, leaving 11 bases between the germline ends. Germline CDR1 is SGDLS and CDR2 is YYNGEE. DNA of the CDR3: TGTGCCAGCAGCACCAGAGGAGGGAACACCGGGGAGCTGTTTTTT. Protein product: CASSTRGGNTGELFF. Using reference TRBV9 and TRBJ2-2 for the parts outside the CDR3, the full variable domain is DSGVTQTPKHLITATGQRVTLRCSPRSGDLSVYWYQQSLDQGLQFLIQYYNGEERAKGNILERFSAQQFPDLHSELNLSSLELGDSALYFCASSTRGGNTGELFFGEGSRLTVL.

This clone was found a few times. V usage is TRBV27 and J usage is TRBJ2-5; TRBD2 matches at 11 bases. Germline V CDR1 and CDR2: MNHEY, SMNVEV (reference sequence). V shed 1 base and J 2 bases; nucleotides not matched to a gene: 6. The length of the CDR3 is 17 residues. CDR3 sequence: CASSLLPPSGGQETQYF. In nucleotides, the CDR3 is TGTGCCAGCAGTTTATTGCCCCCTAGCGGGGGGCAAGAGACCCAGTACTTC.

The sample holds a few counts of this clone. The chain is built from TRBV6-5 and TRBJ2-3, with 10 bases identical to TRBD2. This CDR3 region has 15 residues. Germline loops: CDR1 MNHEY, CDR2 SVGAGI. The junction had 8 bases not matched to a gene; V was cut back by 8 bases and J by 3 bases. The CDR3 sequence: CASSSGGATTDTQYF. The CDR3 nucleotides are TGTGCCAGCTCGAGCGGGGGGGCCACGACAGATACGCAGTATTTT.

In its sample, this clone was seen a few times. This is likely a read error, given that the CDR3 carries no conserved phenylalanine or tryptophan at its end. The chain is built from TRBV9 and TRBJ1-1; D call uncertain. The CDR3 length is 14 residues. Germline V gives CDR1 SGDLS, CDR2 YYNGEE. The ends were cut back, 0 bases at V and 1 base at J, with 7 bases in the middle. CDR3 coding DNA: TGTGCCAGCAGCGTAGATCGAGGGAACACTGAAGCTTTCGTT. Translated: CASSVDRGNTEAFV.

This clone occurred a few times. The chain uses TRBV7-2 and TRBJ1-3; 7 nucleotides line up with TRBD1. Germline V gene data show CDR1 as SGHTA and CDR2 as FQGNSA. The trim removed 5 bases at V and 0 bases at J, leaving 4 bases unmatched. The CDR3 has 15 amino acids. CDR3 nucleotide sequence: TGTGCCAGCAGCCGGGACAGTTACTCTGGAAACACCATATATTTT. Translation gives CASSRDSYSGNTIYF.

This clone was observed a handful of times. The J gene is TRBJ1-1, the V gene TRBV7-3; D may be TRBD1 (6 bases). The CDR3 has 12 amino acids. With 8 bases removed from V and 5 bases from J, the gap between germline ends came to 12 bases. Germline loops: CDR1 SGHTA, CDR2 FQGTGA. CDR3 loop: CASLYRATEAFF. In DNA form, the CDR3 reads TGTGCCAGCCTTTACAGGGCGACTGAAGCTTTCTTT.

V gene TRBV5-6 combines with J gene TRBJ1-5, with D uncertain. V was pared by 3 bases and J by 9 bases, with 16 bases between. The length of the CDR3 is 14 residues. CDR1 and CDR2 from the germline V gene are SGHDT and YYEEEE. The CDR3 loop is CASSSGLVGGPQHF. The CDR3 DNA reads TGTGCCAGCAGCTCGGGCCTAGTAGGAGGGCCCCAGCATTTT.

This clone was seen a few times. The chain employs TRBV23-1 and TRBJ2-5, with 10 bases that match TRBD1. TRBV23-1 is designated an ORF whose function remains uncertain. With 10 bases clipped from V and 2 bases from J, the junction kept 13 bases outside the gene matches. The CDR3 extends over 16 amino acids. CDR3 region: CATIRWWDRGQETQYF. CDR3 DNA sequence: TGCGCCACCATTCGCTGGTGGGACAGGGGACAAGAGACCCAGTACTTC.

This clone has only a few counts. The V gene is TRBV4-1, the J gene TRBJ1-6; D is unclear. The CDR3 length is 16 residues. V was pared by 4 bases and J by 0 bases, with 10 bases between. The germline V gene has CDR1 MGHRA and CDR2 YSYEKL. The CDR3 coding sequence is TGCGCCAGCAGCCCTGACACTGGCTCCTATAATTCACCCCTCCACTTT. Translated, it gives CASSPDTGSYNSPLHF.

This clone was observed a few times. The chain employs TRBV6-5 and TRBJ1-3; TRBD1 might be the D (5 bases). The CDR3 contains 16 residues. V lost 4 bases to trimming and J lost 0 bases, with 13 bases between them. Germline V gene lookup returns CDR1 MNHEY and CDR2 SVGAGI. The CDR3 loop reads CASSWRDGVSGNTIYF. The CDR3 nucleotides read TGTGCCAGCAGTTGGAGGGACGGCGTCTCTGGAAACACCATATATTTT.

The table lists this clone with a few counts. The chain has TRBV6-6 and TRBJ1-5, with D unresolved. Germline V CDR1 and CDR2: MNHNY, SVGAGI (reference sequence). CDR3 length: 14 residues. Deletions cut 7 bases from V and 2 bases from J, with 12 bases between. CDR3 sequence (DNA): TGTGCCAGCATAGGAGAGGGAGGCAATCAGCCCCAGCATTTT. Translated, it gives CASIGEGGNQPQHF.

This clone has more than one count but fewer than ten. J is TRBJ2-7 and V is TRBV29-1; possible D gene TRBD2, 6 bases. Germline assignment: CDR1 SQVTM and CDR2 ANQGSEA. V lost 4 bases, J lost 5 bases, and 12 bases lay in between. The CDR3 runs to 12 residues. This chain's CDR3 is CSVARGGNEQYF. DNA for the CDR3: TGCAGCGTTGCGCGTGGGGGGAACGAGCAGTACTTC.

V usage is TRBV30 and J usage is TRBJ1-3; D might be TRBD1 (6 bases). This CDR3 spans 15 amino acids. Per the germline V gene, CDR1 is GTSNPN and CDR2 is SVGIG (reference sequence). The V end lost 2 bases, the J end lost 0 bases, and 11 bases lay between the germline ends. The CDR3 DNA reads TGTGCCTGGAGTCCGGGACAAAGCTCTGGAAACACCATATATTTT. Translation gives CAWSPGQSSGNTIYF.

This clone was detected only a few times. The genes are TRBV30 and TRBJ2-1; D ambiguous. The V end was cut by 7 bases, the J end by 0 bases, with 13 bases between. This CDR3 is 14 amino acids long. Germline CDR1 is GTSNPN and CDR2 is SVGIG (reference sequence). This chain's CDR3 is CASPKQSSYNEQFF. In DNA form, the CDR3 reads TGTGCCTCCCCGAAGCAAAGCTCCTACAATGAGCAGTTCTTC.

The genes are TRBV5-4 and TRBJ2-1; TRBD2 aligns across 9 bases. The CDR3 sequence is 16 residues long. V dropped 2 bases and J dropped 5; count of bases not matched to a gene: 8. CDR1 and CDR2 (germline): SGHNT, YYREEE (reference sequence). The CDR3 sequence: CASSFGPGGGDNEQFF. CDR3 DNA sequence: TGTGCCAGCAGCTTCGGACCCGGCGGGGGGGACAATGAGCAGTTCTTC. Using reference TRBV5-4 and TRBJ2-1 for the parts outside the CDR3, the full variable domain is ETGVTQSPTHLIKTRGQQVTLRCSSQSGHNTVSWYQQALGQGPQFIFQYYREEENGRGNFPPRFSGLQFPNYSSELNVNALELDDSALYLCASSFGPGGGDNEQFFGPGTRLTVL.